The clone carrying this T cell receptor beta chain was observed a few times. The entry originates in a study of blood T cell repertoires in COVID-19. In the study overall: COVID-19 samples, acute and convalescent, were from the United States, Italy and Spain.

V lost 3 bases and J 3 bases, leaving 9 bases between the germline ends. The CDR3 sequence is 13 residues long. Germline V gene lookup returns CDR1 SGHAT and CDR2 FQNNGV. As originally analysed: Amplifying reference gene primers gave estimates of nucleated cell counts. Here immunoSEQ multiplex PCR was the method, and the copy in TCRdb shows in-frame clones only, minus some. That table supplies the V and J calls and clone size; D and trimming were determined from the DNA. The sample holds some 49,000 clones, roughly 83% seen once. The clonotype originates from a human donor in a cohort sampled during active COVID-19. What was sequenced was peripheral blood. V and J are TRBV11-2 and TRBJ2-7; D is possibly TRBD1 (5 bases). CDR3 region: CASSFNRFYEQYF. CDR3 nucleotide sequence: TGTGCCAGCAGCTTCAACAGGTTCTACGAGCAGTACTTC. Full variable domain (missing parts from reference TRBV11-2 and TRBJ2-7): EAGVAQSPRYKIIEKRQSVAFWCNPISGHATLYWYQQILGQGPKLLIQFQNNGVVDDSQLPKDRFSAERLKGVDSTLKIQPAKLEDSAVYLCASSFNRFYEQYFGPGTRLTVT.